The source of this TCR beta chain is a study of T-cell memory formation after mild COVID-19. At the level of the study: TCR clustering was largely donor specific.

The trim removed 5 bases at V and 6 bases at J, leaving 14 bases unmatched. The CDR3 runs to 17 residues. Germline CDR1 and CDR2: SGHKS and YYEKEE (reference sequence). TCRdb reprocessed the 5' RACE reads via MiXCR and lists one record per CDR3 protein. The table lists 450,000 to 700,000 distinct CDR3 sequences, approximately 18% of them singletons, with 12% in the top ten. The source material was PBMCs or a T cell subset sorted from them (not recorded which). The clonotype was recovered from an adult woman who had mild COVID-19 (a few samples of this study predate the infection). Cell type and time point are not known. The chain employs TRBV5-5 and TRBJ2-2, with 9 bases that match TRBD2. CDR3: CASRPRIAGAPAGELFF. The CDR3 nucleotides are TGTGCCAGCAGACCCAGGATAGCGGGGGCCCCCGCCGGGGAGCTGTTTTTT.